The present T cell receptor beta chain was sequenced within a study of T-cell reconstitution after alpha-beta-depleted transplantation in children. A library of TCRbeta sequences, prepared with unique molecular identifiers, was generated. TCRdb reanalysed the PCR reads using MiXCR and keeps one entry per CDR3 protein. The sample includes 400,000 to 450,000 distinct CDR3 sequences, about 40% of them seen just once. Findings and limits, study-wide: It was reported that alpha-beta T cells came from several hundred expanded graft clones (about two months after transplant). Surviving thymic progenitors and recipient T cells were the source of high TCRbeta diversity at day 60 in some patients.

In its sample, this clonotype was seen many times. Its antigen is as yet unknown. V lost 1 base, J lost 1 base, and 11 bases lay in between. The CDR3 runs 15 residues. Germline CDR1 reads SGHKS; CDR2 reads YYEKEE (reference sequence). Material: PBMCs, obtained before TCRalphabeta/CD19-depleted stem cell transplant. The chain links TRBV5-5 to TRBJ2-5; TRBD1 is a possible D gene (5 bases). The TCR originated in a girl aged 2-9 years with aplastic anemia, due to receive a stem cell transplant. The CDR3 bases are TGTGCCAGCAGCTTGCTAGGGGCGCGCCAAGAGACCCAGTACTTC. Translation: CASSLLGARQETQYF.